This T cell receptor (beta chain) was observed in a study of control samples from healthy donors and cancer patients. Trimming cost V 6 bases and J 4 bases, with 16 bases left between them. This CDR3 region has 14 residues. Germline lookup yields CDR1 SGHDT and CDR2 YYEEEE. The data were produced by immunoSEQ multiplex PCR, yet TCRdb's version contains in-frame clones alone and is incomplete. The sample lists 150,000 to 200,000 clones, around nine tenths occurring once. This sequence joins TRBV5-6 and TRBJ1-2; a weak D match, TRBD1 (5 bases). The TCR was taken from a man younger than 45 in good health. The sequenced sample consisted of blood. The CDR3 coding sequence is TGTGCCAGCACCCGGTTCGAGGGGAGCTATGGCTACACCTTC. The encoded protein is CASTRFEGSYGYTF. Full variable domain (missing parts from reference TRBV5-6 and TRBJ1-2): DAGVTQSPTHLIKTRGQQVTLRCSPKSGHDTVSWYQQALGQGPQFIFQYYEEEERQRGNFPDRFSGHQFPNYSSELNVNALLLGDSALYLCASTRFEGSYGYTFGSGTRLTVV.